This paragraph reports one T cell receptor (beta chain). Antigen: not known. The sample originates from a study of cytomegalovirus exposure and HLA in healthy donors. Background on the study: The same platform was used for the roughly 130 validation repertoires and the roughly 670 first-cohort repertoires, a later analysis reported.

Notes on the study in general: Most TCRs appeared rarely, but some public TCRs recurred in many donors. Cytomegalovirus status was reportedly diagnosed by the classifier with high specificity and sensitivity. Subsequent analysis showed first-cohort TCR clusters tending to co-occur in more than 95 validation repertoires.

The CDR3 totals 15 residues. Germline CDR1 is SGHDN and CDR2 is FVKESK. Trimming cost V 5 bases and J 3 bases; bases outside gene matches: 7. Sequencing was performed with immunoSEQ multiplex PCR; in TCRdb, only in-frame clones are kept and a portion is missing. The sample records about 400,000 clones, about nine tenths being singletons. This receptor was obtained from a woman between 18 and 30 years old in good health and CMV-seronegative. The rearrangement uses TRBV14 and TRBJ1-1; 9 bases map to TRBD1. Material for sequencing was PBMCs. The CDR3 DNA sequence: TGTGCCAGCAGCGCTCACAGGGGGCCTGACACTGAAGCTTTCTTT. It codes for CASSAHRGPDTEAFF.